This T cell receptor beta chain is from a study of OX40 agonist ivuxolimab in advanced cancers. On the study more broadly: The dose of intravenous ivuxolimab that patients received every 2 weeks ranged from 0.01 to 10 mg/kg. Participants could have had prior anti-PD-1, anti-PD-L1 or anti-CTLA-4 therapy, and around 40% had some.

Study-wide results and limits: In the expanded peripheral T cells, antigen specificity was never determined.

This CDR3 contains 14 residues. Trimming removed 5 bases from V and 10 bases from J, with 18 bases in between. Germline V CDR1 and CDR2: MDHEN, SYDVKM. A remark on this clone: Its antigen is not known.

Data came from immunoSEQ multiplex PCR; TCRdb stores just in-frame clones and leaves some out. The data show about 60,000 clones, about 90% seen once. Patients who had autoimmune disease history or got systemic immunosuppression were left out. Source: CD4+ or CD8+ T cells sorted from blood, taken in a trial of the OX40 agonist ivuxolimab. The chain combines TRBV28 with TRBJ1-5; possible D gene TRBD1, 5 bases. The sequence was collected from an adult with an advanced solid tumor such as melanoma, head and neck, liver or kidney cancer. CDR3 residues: CASSEGHRAYPQHF. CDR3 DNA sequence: TGTGCCAGCAGTGAAGGACACCGGGCCTACCCCCAGCATTTT.